Here is one T cell receptor (beta chain) with its context. The antigen is unknown. These data originate in a study of tissue T cells after allogeneic stem cell transplantation. Study-level findings and limits: In patients and mice, blood and spleen missed much of tissue repertoire. Sampling depth was limited, and the cohort was small and clinically varied.

Here immunoSEQ multiplex PCR was the method, and the copy in TCRdb shows in-frame clones only, minus some. The sample has 5,000 to 6,500 clones, around 62% seen once. The CDR3 is made up of 14 amino acids. Germline V gives CDR1 SEHNR, CDR2 FQNEAQ (reference sequence). J lost 11 bases, V lost 3 bases, and 10 bases had no gene match. The rearrangement uses TRBV7-9 and TRBJ2-1; 7 positions agree with TRBD2. This sequence originates from a woman between 18 and 50 years old with breast cancer. Sequenced material: duodenum tissue, taken at autopsy. CDR3 region: CASSFDNGGLKQFF. In DNA form, the CDR3 reads TGTGCCAGCAGCTTCGATAACGGGGGACTAAAGCAGTTCTTC.